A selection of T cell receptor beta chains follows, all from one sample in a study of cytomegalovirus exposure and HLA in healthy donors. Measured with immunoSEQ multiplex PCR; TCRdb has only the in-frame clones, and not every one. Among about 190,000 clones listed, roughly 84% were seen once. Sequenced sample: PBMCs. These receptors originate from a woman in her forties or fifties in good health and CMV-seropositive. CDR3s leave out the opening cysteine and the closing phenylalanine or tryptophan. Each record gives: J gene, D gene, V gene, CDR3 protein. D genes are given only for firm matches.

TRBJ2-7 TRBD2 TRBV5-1 ASSLDLAGDSYEQY
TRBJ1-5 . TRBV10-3 ATHSDRNQPQH
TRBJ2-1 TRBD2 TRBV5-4 ASSTGTSGSYNEQF
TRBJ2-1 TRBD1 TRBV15 ATSRLGTDSYNEQF
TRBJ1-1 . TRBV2 ASSEVYRQAF
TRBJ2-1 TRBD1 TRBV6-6 ASSRPRGNNEQF
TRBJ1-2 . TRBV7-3 ASSPTAAGGYT
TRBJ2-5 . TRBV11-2 ASSTSGGRETQY
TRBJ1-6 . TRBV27 ASRAPASGALH
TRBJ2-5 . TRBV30 AWRTGETQY